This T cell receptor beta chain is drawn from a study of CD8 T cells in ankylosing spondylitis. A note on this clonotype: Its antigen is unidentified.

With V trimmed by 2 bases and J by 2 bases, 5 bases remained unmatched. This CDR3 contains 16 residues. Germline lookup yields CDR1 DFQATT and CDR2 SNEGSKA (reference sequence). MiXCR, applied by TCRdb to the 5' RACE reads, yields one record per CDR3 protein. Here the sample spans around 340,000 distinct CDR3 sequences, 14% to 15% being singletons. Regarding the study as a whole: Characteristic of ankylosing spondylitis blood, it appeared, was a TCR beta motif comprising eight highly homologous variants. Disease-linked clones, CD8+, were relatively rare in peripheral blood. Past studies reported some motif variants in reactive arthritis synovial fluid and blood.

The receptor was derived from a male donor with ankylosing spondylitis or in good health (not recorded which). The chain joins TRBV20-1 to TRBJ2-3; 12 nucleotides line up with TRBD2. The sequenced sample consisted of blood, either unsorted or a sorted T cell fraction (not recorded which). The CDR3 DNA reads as TGCAGTGCTAGATCACTAGCGGGGGGTATCACAGATACGCAGTATTTT. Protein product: CSARSLAGGITDTQYF.